This T cell receptor beta chain was sequenced in a study of blood T cell repertoires in COVID-19. Study-wide context: Collection of acute and convalescent COVID-19 samples took place in the United States, Italy and Spain. Sample material is recorded as cDNA or gDNA derived from T cells, B-cell-depleted T cells, or PBMCs.

How the authors handled the data: Cell counts per sample came from amplifying reference gene primers. The assay was immunoSEQ multiplex PCR, and TCRdb's table has in-frame clones only and misses some. That table is the source of V, J and clone size, and D and trimming were worked out from the DNA. The table includes 90,000 or so clones, approximately 75% detected once. Germline assignment: CDR1 LNHDA and CDR2 SQIVND (reference sequence). V was trimmed by 8 bases and J by 3 bases, leaving 16 bases between them. The CDR3 covers 14 residues. This clonotype was sampled from a woman of 80 years or more with acute or convalescent COVID-19. Sequenced input: peripheral blood. The chain links TRBV19 to TRBJ1-2, with a possible D match to TRBD1 (5 bases). Here the CDR3 reads CASRQAGVDYGYTF. The CDR3 DNA follows: TGTGCCAGTCGCCAGGCGGGGGTAGACTATGGCTACACCTTC.